These 14 T cell receptor beta chains were all obtained from the same sample, sequenced in a study of cytomegalovirus exposure and HLA in healthy donors. 60 Vbeta and 13 Jbeta primers were used in PCR. Only in-frame clones appear in the TCRdb table, and some are missing; sequencing was by immunoSEQ multiplex PCR. The sample holds some 91,000 clones; about 89% are singletons and the top ten take over 8.5%. The sequencing sample was made of PBMCs. These receptors were taken from a man aged 30 to 45 in good health and CMV-seropositive.

The V gene is TRBV4-1, the J gene TRBJ2-1; 8 bases are a match to TRBD2. V lost 1 base and J lost 2; bases outside the gene matches: 4. Germline CDR1 and CDR2: MGHRA and YSYEKL. The CDR3 has 16 amino acids. The CDR3 region has the DNA TGCGCCAGCAGCCAAGCTTGGGGACTAGCCTACAATGAGCAGTTCTTC. This sequence encodes CASSQAWGLAYNEQFF.

The chain uses TRBV5-1 and TRBJ2-7; 13 bases match TRBD2. CDR1 and CDR2 from the germline V gene are SGHRS and YFSETQ. J lost 1 base, V lost 4 bases, and 2 bases had no gene match. The CDR3 is 15 amino acids. This CDR3 reads CASSPGLAGSYEQYF. As DNA, the CDR3 is TGCGCCAGCAGCCCGGGACTAGCGGGATCCTACGAGCAGTACTTC.

In its sample, this clone was seen once. CDR3 region: CASSTGQGAYGYTF. As DNA, the CDR3 is TGCGCCAGCAGCACGGGACAGGGCGCCTATGGCTACACCTTC. The chain uses TRBV5-1 and TRBJ1-2; 9 bases are shared with TRBD1. The CDR3 runs to 14 residues. CDR1 is SGHRS and CDR2 is YFSETQ in the germline V gene. The V and J ends lost 4 bases and 4 bases, in that order; junction bases with no gene match: 5.

The gene calls are TRBV10-1 and TRBJ2-5; D is perhaps TRBD2 (6 bases). CDR1 is WNHNN, CDR2 SYGVQD, per germline (reference sequence). With 0 bases removed from V and 5 bases from J, the gap between germline ends came to 13 bases. The CDR3 is 15 amino acids. This CDR3 is CASSESRGFLETQYF. The DNA of the CDR3 is TGCGCCAGCAGTGAGTCGCGGGGTTTTCTGGAGACCCAGTACTTC.

The V call is TRBV9, the J call TRBJ2-3, with 9 bases fitting TRBD2. The germline V gene has CDR1 SGDLS and CDR2 YYNGEE. V dropped 3 bases and J dropped 8; count of bases not matched to a gene: 7. The CDR3 runs 14 residues. The CDR3 nucleotides are TGTGCCAGCAGCGCGGGACTAGCCGGGAGTACGCAGTATTTT. This codes for CASSAGLAGSTQYF. The full variable domain, its missing parts supplied by reference TRBV9 and TRBJ2-3, is DSGVTQTPKHLITATGQRVTLRCSPRSGDLSVYWYQQSLDQGLQFLIQYYNGEERAKGNILERFSAQQFPDLHSELNLSSLELGDSALYFCASSAGLAGSTQYFGPGTRLTVL.

This chain connects TRBV28 to TRBJ1-5, with TRBD1 matching over 7 bases. Germline V CDR1 and CDR2: MDHEN, SYDVKM. V shed 6 bases and J 6 bases; nucleotides not matched to a gene: 5. This CDR3 spans 13 amino acids. The CDR3 spells CASRRQGGQPQHF. DNA of the CDR3: TGTGCCAGCAGAAGACAGGGAGGTCAGCCCCAGCATTTT. The variable domain in full, completed from reference TRBV28 and TRBJ1-5, reads DVKVTQSSRYLVKRTGEKVFLECVQDMDHENMFWYRQDPGLGLRLIYFSYDVKMKEKGDIPEGYSVSREKKERFSLILESASTNQTSMYLCASRRQGGQPQHFGDGTRLSIL.

The chain links TRBV2 to TRBJ1-2, with no clear D. V gave up 1 base and J gave up 1 base, with 13 bases separating them. Germline V gene data show CDR1 as SNHLY and CDR2 as FYNNEI. The CDR3 has 16 amino acids. The CDR3: CASSEGHLENNYGYTF. CDR3 nucleotides: TGTGCCAGCAGTGAAGGGCACCTGGAGAATAACTATGGCTACACCTTC. The whole variable domain, remainder taken from reference TRBV2 and TRBJ1-2, is EPEVTQTPSHQVTQMGQEVILRCVPISNHLYFYWYRQILGQKVEFLVSFYNNEISEKSEIFDDQFSVERPDGSNFTLKIRSTKLEDSAMYFCASSEGHLENNYGYTFGSGTRLTVV.

This chain connects TRBV6-6 to TRBJ2-7; D perhaps matches TRBD2 (5 bases). The CDR3 is made up of 13 amino acids. V lost 0 bases and J 6 bases, leaving 9 bases between the germline ends. Per germline, CDR1 MNHNY and CDR2 SVGAGI (reference sequence). The CDR3 here is CASSYSREREQYF. CDR3 in DNA: TGTGCCAGCAGTTACTCGAGGGAACGCGAGCAGTACTTC.

The chain is built from TRBV10-1 and TRBJ1-1; D might be TRBD1 (5 bases). CDR1 and CDR2 (germline): WNHNN, SYGVQD (reference sequence). The CDR3 consists of 15 residues. V shed 2 bases and J shed 1 base, with 11 bases lying between them. Here the CDR3 DNA reads TGCGCCAGCAGTGAGCACCTTACAGGGAACACTGAAGCTTTCTTT. Translating it yields CASSEHLTGNTEAFF.

The genes are TRBV6-1 and TRBJ1-2; no clear D gene. The germline V gene encodes CDR1 MNHNS and CDR2 SASEGT. Trimming stripped 1 base from V and 10 bases from J, with 16 bases between. CDR3 length: 14 amino acids. The CDR3 DNA is TGTGCCAGCAGTGAAGGAGGGTACTCCTTACCCTACACCTTC. Translated, it gives CASSEGGYSLPYTF.

This clone was observed a few times. The J gene is TRBJ2-5, the V gene TRBV28; 10 positions agree with TRBD2. Germline CDR1 reads MDHEN; CDR2 reads SYDVKM. This CDR3 region has 15 residues. Losses at the gene ends were 6 bases for V and 5 bases for J; bases not matched to a gene: 9. The CDR3 sequence is CASRAIAGGGETQYF. The CDR3 DNA sequence: TGTGCCAGCAGGGCCATAGCGGGAGGAGGTGAGACCCAGTACTTC. The variable domain in full, with the rest retrieved from reference TRBV28 and TRBJ2-5, is DVKVTQSSRYLVKRTGEKVFLECVQDMDHENMFWYRQDPGLGLRLIYFSYDVKMKEKGDIPEGYSVSREKKERFSLILESASTNQTSMYLCASRAIAGGGETQYFGPGTRLLVL.

The gene calls are TRBV5-1 and TRBJ2-7; TRBD1 aligns across 8 bases. The CDR3 covers 14 residues. The J segment lost 6 bases and the V segment lost 0 bases, leaving 5 bases of the junction unmatched. CDR1 SGHRS and CDR2 YFSETQ come from the germline V gene. The CDR3 reads CASSLGQGASEQYF. CDR3 nucleotides: TGCGCCAGCAGCTTGGGGCAGGGGGCCTCCGAGCAGTACTTC. Variable domain in full (rest from reference TRBV5-1 and TRBJ2-7): KAGVTQTPRYLIKTRGQQVTLSCSPISGHRSVSWYQQTPGQGLQFLFEYFSETQRNKGNFPGRFSGRQFSNSRSEMNVSTLELGDSALYLCASSLGQGASEQYFGPGTRLTVT.

This rearrangement joins TRBV4-2 to TRBJ2-1; D remains ambiguous. The V end lost 1 base, the J end lost 3 bases, and 4 bases lay between the germline ends. Germline V gene lookup returns CDR1 LGHNA and CDR2 YNFKEQ. The CDR3 is made up of 13 amino acids. The DNA of the CDR3 is TGTGCCAGCAGCCAAGCCCGCTACAATGAGCAGTTCTTC. This codes for CASSQARYNEQFF.

This chain connects TRBV7-9 to TRBJ2-3, with 7 bases lining up with TRBD2. V lost 7 bases to trimming and J lost 0 bases; unmatched junction nucleotides: 19. Looked up from germline, CDR1 is SEHNR and CDR2 is FQNEAQ (reference sequence). The CDR3 runs to 19 residues. CDR3 region: CASTPSEHRLAQSTDTQYF. The CDR3 DNA follows: TGTGCCAGCACCCCATCCGAGCATCGACTAGCCCAAAGCACAGATACGCAGTATTTT.